The present entry profiles one T cell receptor (beta chain) with its context. CDR1 SGHRS and CDR2 YFSETQ come from the germline V gene. The CDR3 length is 16 residues. V was clipped by 0 bases and J by 8 bases, with 17 bases between them. This entry belongs to a study of blood T cell repertoires in COVID-19. Looking at the study overall: Samples of COVID-19 (acute and convalescent) were obtained from the United States, Italy and Spain.

Authors' processing steps: The authors estimated nucleated cell counts from reference gene primer amplification. Clones were read by immunoSEQ multiplex PCR, and TCRdb kept only the in-frame ones, dropping some. V and J calls and clone size come straight from that table; D and trimming were deduced from the DNA. Altogether approximately 240,000 clones are present, 82% being singletons, with the ten largest covering 4.5% to 6%. The sequence derives from a woman over 75 with active or convalescent COVID-19. Sequenced sample: peripheral blood. The chain is built from TRBV5-1 and TRBJ1-4; D perhaps matches TRBD1 (5 bases). The CDR3 protein is CASSLAGPGLTEKLFF. The CDR3 region has the DNA TGCGCCAGCAGCTTGGCAGGGCCTGGCCTCACCGAAAAACTGTTTTTT.